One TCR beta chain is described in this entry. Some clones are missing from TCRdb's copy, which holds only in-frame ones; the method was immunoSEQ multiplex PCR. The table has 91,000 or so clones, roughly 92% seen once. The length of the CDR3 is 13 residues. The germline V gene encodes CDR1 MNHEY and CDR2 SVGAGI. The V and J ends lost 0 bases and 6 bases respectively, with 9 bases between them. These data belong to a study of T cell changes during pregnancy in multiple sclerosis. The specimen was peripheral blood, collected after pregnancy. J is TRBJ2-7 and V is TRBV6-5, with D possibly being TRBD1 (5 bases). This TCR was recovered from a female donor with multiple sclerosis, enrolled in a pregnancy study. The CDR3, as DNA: TGTGCCAGCAGTTACTCGGTACAGGCCGAGCAGTACTTC. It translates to CASSYSVQAEQYF.